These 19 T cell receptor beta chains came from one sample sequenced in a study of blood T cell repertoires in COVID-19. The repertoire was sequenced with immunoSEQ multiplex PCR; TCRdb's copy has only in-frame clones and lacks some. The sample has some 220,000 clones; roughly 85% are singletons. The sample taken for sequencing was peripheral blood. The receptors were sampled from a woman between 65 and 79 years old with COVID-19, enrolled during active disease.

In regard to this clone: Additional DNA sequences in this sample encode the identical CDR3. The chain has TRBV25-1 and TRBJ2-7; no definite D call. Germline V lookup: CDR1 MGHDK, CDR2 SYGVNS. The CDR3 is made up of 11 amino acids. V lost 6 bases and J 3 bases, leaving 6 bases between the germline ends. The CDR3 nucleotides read TGTGCCAGCAGAAGTAGCTACGAGCAGTACTTC. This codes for CASRSSYEQYF.

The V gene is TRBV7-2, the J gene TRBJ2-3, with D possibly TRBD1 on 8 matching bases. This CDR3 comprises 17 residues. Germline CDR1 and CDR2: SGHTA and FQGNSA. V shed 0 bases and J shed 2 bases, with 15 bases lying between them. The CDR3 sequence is CASSLAPTGGVTDTQYF. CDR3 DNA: TGTGCCAGCAGCTTAGCCCCAACAGGGGGGGTCACAGATACGCAGTATTTT. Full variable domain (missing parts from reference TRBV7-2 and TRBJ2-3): GAGVSQSPSNKVTEKGKDVELRCDPISGHTALYWYRQSLGQGLEFLIYFQGNSAPDKSGLPSDRFSAERTGGSVSTLTIQRTQQEDSAVYLCASSLAPTGGVTDTQYFGPGTRLTVL.

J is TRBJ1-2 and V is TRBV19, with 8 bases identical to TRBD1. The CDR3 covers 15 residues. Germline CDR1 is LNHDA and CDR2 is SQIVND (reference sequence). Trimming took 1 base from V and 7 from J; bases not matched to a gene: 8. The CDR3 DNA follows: TGTGCCAGTAGTATAGTGGGACAGGACCCCAGTGGCTACACCTTC. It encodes CASSIVGQDPSGYTF.

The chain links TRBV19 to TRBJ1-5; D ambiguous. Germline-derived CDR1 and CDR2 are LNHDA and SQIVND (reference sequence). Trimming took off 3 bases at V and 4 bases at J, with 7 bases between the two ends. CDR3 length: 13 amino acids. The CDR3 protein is CASSIQANQPQHF. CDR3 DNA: TGTGCCAGTAGTATTCAGGCTAATCAGCCCCAGCATTTT. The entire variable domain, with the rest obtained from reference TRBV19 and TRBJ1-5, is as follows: DGGITQSPKYLFRKEGQNVTLSCEQNLNHDAMYWYRQDPGQGLRLIYYSQIVNDFQKGDIAEGYSVSREKKESFPLTVTSAQKNPTAFYLCASSIQANQPQHFGDGTRLSIL.

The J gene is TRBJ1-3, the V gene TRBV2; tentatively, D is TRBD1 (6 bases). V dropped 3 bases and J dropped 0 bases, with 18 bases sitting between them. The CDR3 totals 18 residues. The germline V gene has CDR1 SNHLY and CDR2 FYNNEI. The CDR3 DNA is TGTGCCAGCAGTGATTTAACGGGACAAATTCTCTCTGGAAACACCATATATTTT. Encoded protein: CASSDLTGQILSGNTIYF.

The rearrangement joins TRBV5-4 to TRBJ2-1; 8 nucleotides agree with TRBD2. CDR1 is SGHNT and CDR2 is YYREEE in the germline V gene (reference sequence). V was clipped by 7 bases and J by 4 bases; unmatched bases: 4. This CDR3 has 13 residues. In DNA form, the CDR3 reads TGTGCCAGCGCGGGAGGTTTGTACAATGAGCAGTTCTTC. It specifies CASAGGLYNEQFF.

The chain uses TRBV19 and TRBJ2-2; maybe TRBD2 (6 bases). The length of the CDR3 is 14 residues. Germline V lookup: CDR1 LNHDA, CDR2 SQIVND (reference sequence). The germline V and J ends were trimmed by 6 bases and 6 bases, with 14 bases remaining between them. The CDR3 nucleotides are TGTGCCAGTAGGGCTAGCGACATAGCCGGGGAGCTGTTTTTT. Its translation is CASRASDIAGELFF.

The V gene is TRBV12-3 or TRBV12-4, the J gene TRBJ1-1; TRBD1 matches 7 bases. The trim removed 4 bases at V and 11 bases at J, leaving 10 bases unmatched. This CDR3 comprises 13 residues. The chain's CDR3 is CASSYASDREAFF. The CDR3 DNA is TGTGCCAGCAGTTACGCGTCTGACAGGGAGGCTTTCTTT.

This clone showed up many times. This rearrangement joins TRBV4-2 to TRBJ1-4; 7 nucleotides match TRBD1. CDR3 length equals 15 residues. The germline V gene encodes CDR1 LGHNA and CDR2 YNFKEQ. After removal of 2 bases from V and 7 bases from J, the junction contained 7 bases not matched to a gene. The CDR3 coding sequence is TGTGCCAGCAGCCAAACACAGGGGAATAGTGAAAAACTGTTTTTT. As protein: CASSQTQGNSEKLFF.

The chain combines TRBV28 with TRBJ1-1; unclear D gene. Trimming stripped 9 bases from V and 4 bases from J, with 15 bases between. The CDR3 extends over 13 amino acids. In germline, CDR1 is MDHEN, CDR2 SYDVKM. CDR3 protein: CASLTAGFTEAFF. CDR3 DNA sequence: TGTGCCAGTCTGACGGCGGGGTTCACTGAAGCTTTCTTT.

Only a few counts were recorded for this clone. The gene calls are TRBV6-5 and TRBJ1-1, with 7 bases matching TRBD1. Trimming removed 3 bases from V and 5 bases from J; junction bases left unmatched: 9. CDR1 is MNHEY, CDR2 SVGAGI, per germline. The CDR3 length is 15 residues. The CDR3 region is CASSYIGGAGTEAFF. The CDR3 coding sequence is TGTGCCAGCAGTTATATAGGGGGCGCGGGGACTGAAGCTTTCTTT.

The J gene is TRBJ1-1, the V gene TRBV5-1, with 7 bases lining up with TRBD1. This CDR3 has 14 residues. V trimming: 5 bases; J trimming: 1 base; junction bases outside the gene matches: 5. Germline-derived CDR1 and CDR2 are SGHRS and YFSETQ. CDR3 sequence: CASRYGTANTEAFF. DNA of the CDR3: TGCGCCAGCAGATATGGGACAGCGAACACTGAAGCTTTCTTT.

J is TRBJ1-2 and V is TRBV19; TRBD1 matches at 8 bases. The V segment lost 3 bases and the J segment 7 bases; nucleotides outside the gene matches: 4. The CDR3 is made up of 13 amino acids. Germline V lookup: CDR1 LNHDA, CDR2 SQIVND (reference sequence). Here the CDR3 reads CASSIQGASGYTF. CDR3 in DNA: TGTGCCAGTAGTATTCAGGGGGCGAGTGGCTACACCTTC.

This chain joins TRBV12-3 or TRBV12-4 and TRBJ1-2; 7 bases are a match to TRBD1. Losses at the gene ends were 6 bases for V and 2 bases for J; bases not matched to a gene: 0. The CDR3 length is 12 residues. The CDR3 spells CASSRGNYGYTF. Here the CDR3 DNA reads TGTGCCAGCAGCAGGGGGAACTATGGCTACACCTTC.

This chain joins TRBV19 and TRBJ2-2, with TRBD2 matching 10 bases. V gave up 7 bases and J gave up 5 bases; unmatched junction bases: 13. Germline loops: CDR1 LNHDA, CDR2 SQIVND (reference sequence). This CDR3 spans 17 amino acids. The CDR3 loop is CASKTLPGLASTGELFF. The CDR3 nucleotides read TGTGCCAGTAAAACCCTACCGGGACTAGCGTCGACCGGGGAGCTGTTTTTT.

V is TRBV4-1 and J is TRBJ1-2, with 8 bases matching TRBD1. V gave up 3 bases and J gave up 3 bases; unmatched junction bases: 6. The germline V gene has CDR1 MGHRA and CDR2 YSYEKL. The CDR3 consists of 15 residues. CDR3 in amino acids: CASSHGQGAYYGYTF. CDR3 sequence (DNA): TGCGCCAGCAGCCACGGACAGGGAGCGTACTATGGCTACACCTTC.

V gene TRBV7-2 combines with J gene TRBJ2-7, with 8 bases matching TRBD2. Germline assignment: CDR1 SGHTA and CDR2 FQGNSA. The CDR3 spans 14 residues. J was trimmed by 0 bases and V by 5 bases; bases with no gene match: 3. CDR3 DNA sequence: TGTGCCAGCAGCCCCGGGACTAGCTCCTACGAGCAGTACTTC. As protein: CASSPGTSSYEQYF.

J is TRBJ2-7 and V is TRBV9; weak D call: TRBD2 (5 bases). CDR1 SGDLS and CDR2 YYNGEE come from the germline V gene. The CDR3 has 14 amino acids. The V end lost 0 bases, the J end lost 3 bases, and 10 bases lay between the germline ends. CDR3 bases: TGTGCCAGCAGCGTAGCACCCAGCGGCTACGAGCAGTACTTC. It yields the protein CASSVAPSGYEQYF.

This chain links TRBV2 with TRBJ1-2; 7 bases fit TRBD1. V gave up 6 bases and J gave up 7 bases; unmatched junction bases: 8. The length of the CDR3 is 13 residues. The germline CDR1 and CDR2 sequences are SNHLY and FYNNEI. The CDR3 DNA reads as TGTGCCAGCAGAACCGACAGGGAAGGTGGCTACACCTTC. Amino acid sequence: CASRTDREGGYTF. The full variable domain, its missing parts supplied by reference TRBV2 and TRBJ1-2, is EPEVTQTPSHQVTQMGQEVILRCVPISNHLYFYWYRQILGQKVEFLVSFYNNEISEKSEIFDDQFSVERPDGSNFTLKIRSTKLEDSAMYFCASRTDREGGYTFGSGTRLTVV.